This TCR beta chain was found in a study of T cell responses to AZD1222 COVID-19 vaccine. Overall study results and limits: Of spike-specific TCRs, nearly half reportedly target regions left unmutated in variants. Seropositive status at baseline applied to only a handful of AZD1222 recipients. White British ancestry dominated among donors, who included more females, and clonal diversity was possibly underestimated.

The data were produced by immunoSEQ multiplex PCR, yet TCRdb's version contains in-frame clones alone and is incomplete. Here the sample spans about 130,000 clones, 89% being singletons. The CDR3 consists of 13 residues. CDR1 is MGHDK, CDR2 SYGVNS, per germline. J gave up 6 bases and V 6 bases, and 6 bases lay outside the gene matches. With respect to this clone: Antigen: not known.

The sequence derives from an adult who received the AZD1222 COVID-19 vaccine. The rearrangement joins TRBV25-1 to TRBJ2-3, with 7 bases lining up with TRBD1. The material was peripheral blood, obtained 28 days after the second AZD1222 dose. The chain's CDR3 is CASRKGARDTQYF. The CDR3 DNA reads as TGTGCCAGCAGGAAGGGGGCGCGGGATACGCAGTATTTT.